This T cell receptor beta chain comes out of a study of blood T cell repertoires in COVID-19. Study as a whole: The samples span acute and convalescent COVID-19 from the United States, Italy and Spain. The analysed material was cDNA or gDNA that came from T cells, B-cell-depleted T cells, or PBMCs.

This clone was observed once. This CDR3 region has 16 residues. J lost 2 bases, V lost 4 bases, and 10 bases had no gene match. Germline CDR1 and CDR2: SEHNR and FQNEAQ (reference sequence). Methods used by the authors: The assay estimated nucleated cells by amplifying reference gene primers. The method was immunoSEQ multiplex PCR; TCRdb's version includes in-frame clones alone and lacks a portion of them. V and J calls and clone size are given by that table; D and trimming were obtained from the DNA. The data contain about 58,000 clones, roughly 89% of them singletons. This receptor was identified in a man in his sixties with active COVID-19. The chain couples TRBV7-9 to TRBJ2-7, with 8 bases identical to TRBD2. Sequenced sample: peripheral blood. This CDR3 reads CASSSDRGGEAYEQYF. The CDR3 DNA reads as TGTGCCAGCAGCTCAGATCGGGGGGGAGAAGCCTACGAGCAGTACTTC.